The TCR beta chain described here comes from a study of technical replicates of blood from several donors. Germline-derived CDR1 and CDR2 are SGHTA and FQGNSA. The CDR3 sequence is 14 residues long. V shed 1 base and J 5 bases; nucleotides not matched to a gene: 4. Here immunoSEQ multiplex PCR was the method, and the copy in TCRdb shows in-frame clones only, minus some. Among 70,000 or so clones listed, around 90% were seen once. This chain links TRBV7-2 with TRBJ2-5, with TRBD1 identical over 7 bases. The origin of this receptor is a human donor in good health. Some clones in this sample may be carry-over from other donors' samples. Material for sequencing was PBMCs. The DNA of the CDR3 is TGTGCCAGCAGCTTAGAGGGGGCGCGGGAGACCCAGTACTTC. It specifies CASSLEGARETQYF.